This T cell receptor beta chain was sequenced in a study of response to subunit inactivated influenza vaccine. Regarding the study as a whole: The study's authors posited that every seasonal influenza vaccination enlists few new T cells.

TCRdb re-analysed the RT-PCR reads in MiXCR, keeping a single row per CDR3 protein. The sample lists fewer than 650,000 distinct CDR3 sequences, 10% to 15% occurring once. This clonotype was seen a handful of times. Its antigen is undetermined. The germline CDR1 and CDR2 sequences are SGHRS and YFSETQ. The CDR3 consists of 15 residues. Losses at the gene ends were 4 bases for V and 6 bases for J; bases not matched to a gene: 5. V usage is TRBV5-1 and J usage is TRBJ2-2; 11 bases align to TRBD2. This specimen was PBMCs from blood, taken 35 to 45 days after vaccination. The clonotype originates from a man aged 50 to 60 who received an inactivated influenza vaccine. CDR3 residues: CASSQTSGAPGELFF. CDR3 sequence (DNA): TGCGCCAGCAGCCAGACTAGCGGGGCCCCCGGGGAGCTGTTTTTT.